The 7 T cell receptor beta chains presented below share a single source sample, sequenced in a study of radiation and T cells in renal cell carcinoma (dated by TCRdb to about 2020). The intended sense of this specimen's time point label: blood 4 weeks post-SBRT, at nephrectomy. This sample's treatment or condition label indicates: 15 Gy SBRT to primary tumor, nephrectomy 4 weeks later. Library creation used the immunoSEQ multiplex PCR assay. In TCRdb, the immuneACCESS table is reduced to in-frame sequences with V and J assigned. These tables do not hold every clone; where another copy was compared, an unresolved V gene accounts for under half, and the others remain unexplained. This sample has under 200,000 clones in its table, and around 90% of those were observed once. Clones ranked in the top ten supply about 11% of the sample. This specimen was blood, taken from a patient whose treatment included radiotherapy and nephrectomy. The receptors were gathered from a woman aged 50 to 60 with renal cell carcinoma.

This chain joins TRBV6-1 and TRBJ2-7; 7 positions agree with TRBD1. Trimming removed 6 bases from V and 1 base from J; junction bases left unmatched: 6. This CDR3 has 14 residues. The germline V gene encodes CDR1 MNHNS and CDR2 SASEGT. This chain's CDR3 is CASSPGTVSYEQYF. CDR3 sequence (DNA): TGTGCCAGCAGCCCCGGGACAGTGTCCTACGAGCAGTACTTC.

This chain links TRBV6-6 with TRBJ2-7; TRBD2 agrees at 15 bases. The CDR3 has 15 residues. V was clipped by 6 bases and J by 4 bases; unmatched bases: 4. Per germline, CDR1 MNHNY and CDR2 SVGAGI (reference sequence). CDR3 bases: TGTGCCAGCAGAAGGACTAGCGGGGGGGCTTACGAGCAGTACTTC. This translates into CASRRTSGGAYEQYF.

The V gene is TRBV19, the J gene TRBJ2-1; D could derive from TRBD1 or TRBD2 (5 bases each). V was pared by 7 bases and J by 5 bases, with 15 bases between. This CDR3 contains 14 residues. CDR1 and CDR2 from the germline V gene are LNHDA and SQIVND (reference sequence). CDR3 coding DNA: TGTGCCAGTAATGAGAGGGGAAGTAACAATGAGCAGTTCTTC. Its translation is CASNERGSNNEQFF.

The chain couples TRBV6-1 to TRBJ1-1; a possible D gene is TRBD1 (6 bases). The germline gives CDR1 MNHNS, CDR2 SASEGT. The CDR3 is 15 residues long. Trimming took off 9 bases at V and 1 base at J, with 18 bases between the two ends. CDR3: CASPLTGAGNTEAFF. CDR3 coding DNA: TGTGCCAGTCCCTTGACAGGCGCAGGGAACACTGAAGCTTTCTTT.

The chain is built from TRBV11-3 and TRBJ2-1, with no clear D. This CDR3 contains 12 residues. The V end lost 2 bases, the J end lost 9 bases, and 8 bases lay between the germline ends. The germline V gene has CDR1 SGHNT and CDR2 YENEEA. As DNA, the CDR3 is TGTGCCAGCAGCTTAAATCCGGGTGAGCAGTTCTTC. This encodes CASSLNPGEQFF.

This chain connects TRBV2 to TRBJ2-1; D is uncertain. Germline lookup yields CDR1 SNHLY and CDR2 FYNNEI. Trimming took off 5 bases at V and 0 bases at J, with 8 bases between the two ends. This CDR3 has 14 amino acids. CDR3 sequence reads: CASSLRSSYNEQFF. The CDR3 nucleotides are TGTGCCAGCAGTCTAAGGAGCTCCTACAATGAGCAGTTCTTC.

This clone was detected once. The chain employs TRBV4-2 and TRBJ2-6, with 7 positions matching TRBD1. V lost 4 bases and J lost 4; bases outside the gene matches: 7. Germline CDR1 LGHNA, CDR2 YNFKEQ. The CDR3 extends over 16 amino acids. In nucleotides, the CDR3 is TGTGCCAGCAGCCCCGAGGGGGCCAGCGGGGCCAACGTCCTGACTTTC. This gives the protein CASSPEGASGANVLTF.